Listed here is a single T cell receptor beta chain. This record comes from a study of identical twins. Via MiXCR, TCRdb re-called the 5' RACE reads, giving one row per CDR3 protein. The sample has about 480,000 distinct CDR3 sequences, 13% to 15% seen once. Trimming stripped 7 bases from V and 0 bases from J, with 14 bases between. The CDR3 has 15 residues. Another study also made use of these data, one on yellow fever vaccine responses in identical twins.

The specimen was CD4+ T cells sorted from blood. The chain links TRBV12-3 or TRBV12-4 to TRBJ2-3, with D tentatively TRBD2 (5 bases). The source of this sequence is a woman in her late teens or twenties in good health. The CDR3: CASTETAGSTDTQYF. The DNA for the CDR3 is TGTGCCAGCACCGAAACGGCGGGTAGCACAGATACGCAGTATTTT.